This TCR beta chain was recorded in a study of blood T cell repertoires in COVID-19. About the study: The United States, Italy and Spain supplied acute and convalescent COVID-19 samples. The analysed material was cDNA or gDNA that came from T cells, B-cell-depleted T cells, or PBMCs.

In the authors' methods: The authors estimated nucleated cell counts from reference gene primer amplification. TCRdb's table, derived via immunoSEQ multiplex PCR, lists solely in-frame clones and lacks some. V and J calls and clone size follow that table, whereas D and trimming were derived from the DNA. The sample has about 190,000 clones, more than 70% seen once. This CDR3 has 16 amino acids. Germline trimming cut 5 bases from V and 3 bases from J; bases unmatched to any gene: 12. From germline, CDR1 is MDHEN and CDR2 SYDVKM. The V call is TRBV28, the J call TRBJ1-2, with TRBD1 identical over 7 bases. Sequenced: peripheral blood. The TCR sequence derives from a woman aged 80 or older with active or convalescent COVID-19. CDR3 coding DNA: TGTGCCAGCAGTCGACTAGGACAGGATAGGTACTATGGCTACACCTTC. As protein: CASSRLGQDRYYGYTF.